This TCR beta chain is from a study of T cells in Graves' hyperthyroidism and ophthalmopathy. Study-level background: Peripheral blood draws took place at initial diagnosis, ahead of any treatment. Regarding the study as a whole: Onset of ophthalmopathy came a median roughly 6 months after the model predicted it.

The authors obtained PBMCs from about 9 ml of fresh peripheral blood. The CDR3 is 17 residues long. Germline V lookup: CDR1 LNHDA, CDR2 SQIVND (reference sequence). V gave up 4 bases and J gave up 6 bases; unmatched junction bases: 13. This clonotype was seen a few times. Its antigen is unidentified. The CDR3 regions of TCR beta were amplified from RNA transcripts. First-round RT-PCR with HTBI primers amplified the TCR CDR3 region. TCRdb passed the multiplex PCR reads through MiXCR, listing each CDR3 protein once. The sample lists around 690,000 distinct CDR3 sequences, around 20% seen once, with roughly a third in the top ten.

This sequence originates from a man aged 30 to 45 with Graves' ophthalmopathy. Material for sequencing was blood. The chain combines TRBV19 with TRBJ2-1, with 9 bases matching TRBD2. CDR3 coding DNA: TGTGCCAGTAGTAAAGCGGGAGGCCCATACCAGCGCAATGAGCAGTTCTTC. Translated: CASSKAGGPYQRNEQFF.